One TCR beta chain is described in this entry. Its antigen is unknown. These data come from a study of CD8+CD57+ T cells in acquired aplastic anemia. Study summary: Mean DNA quantity obtained from sorted CD4+ and CD8+ cells was about 3 ug.

The template for TCR beta VDJ and CDR3 sequence profiling was genomic DNA. TCRdb used MiXCR to reprocess the reads, holding one entry per CDR3 protein. Counted here are roughly 160,000 distinct CDR3 sequences, under 75% occurring once; the ten biggest clones make up about 41%. General study findings and limits: Sharing between patients and controls was observed for twenty-nine CD8+ CDR3 sequences. Patients versus controls showed no significant CD8+ Simpson's diversity difference.

V was trimmed by 6 bases and J by 6 bases, leaving 18 bases between them. This CDR3 has 14 amino acids. Looked up from germline, CDR1 is DFQATT and CDR2 is SNEGSKA (reference sequence). This chain joins TRBV20-1 and TRBJ2-1; perhaps TRBD2 as D (5 bases). The source is a human donor in good health. The sequenced sample was sorted CD4+, CD8+, or CD8+CD57+ T cells (not recorded which) from PBMCs. CDR3 sequence: CSAPTRESLNEQFF. The CDR3 coding sequence is TGCAGTGCGCCTACTAGGGAATCACTCAATGAGCAGTTCTTC.